The 3 T cell receptor beta chains reported below all come from one sample, sequenced in a study of T cell repertoires in cytomegalovirus infection. TCRdb re-derived calls from the reads in MiXCR, one entry per CDR3 protein. Among 600,000 to 800,000 distinct CDR3 sequences listed, approximately 24% were seen once. The source material was CD8+ T cells from PBMCs. The receptor set was obtained from a human donor in good health (CMV status not recorded). Some clones in this sample may be carry-over from other donors' samples.

This chain uses TRBV15 with TRBJ1-5, with D hard to call. The V end was cut by 0 bases, the J end by 2 bases, with 11 bases between. Per germline, CDR1 LNHNV and CDR2 YYDKDF (reference sequence). This CDR3 spans 16 amino acids. The CDR3 sequence: CATSRDLNGGNQPQHF. As DNA, the CDR3 is TGTGCCACCAGCAGAGATCTGAACGGGGGCAATCAGCCCCAGCATTTT.

Many counts were recorded for this clonotype. This rearrangement joins TRBV7-9 to TRBJ2-2; a possible D gene is TRBD1 (6 bases). Germline V gives CDR1 SEHNR, CDR2 FQNEAQ (reference sequence). With 4 bases removed from V and 0 bases from J, the gap between germline ends came to 6 bases. This CDR3 spans 14 amino acids. The CDR3 sequence is CASSWTANTGELFF. For the CDR3, the DNA is TGTGCCAGCAGCTGGACAGCGAACACCGGGGAGCTGTTTTTT.

The chain couples TRBV7-3 to TRBJ2-7; unclear D gene. V gave up 5 bases and J gave up 3 bases, with 11 bases separating them. Per the germline V gene, CDR1 is SGHTA and CDR2 is FQGTGA. The CDR3 extends over 13 amino acids. The CDR3 reads CASSPFHLYEQYF. The DNA of the CDR3 is TGTGCCAGCAGCCCCTTCCACCTCTACGAGCAGTACTTC.